This TCR beta chain was obtained from a study of CD8 T cells in ankylosing spondylitis. Study-wide findings and caveats: Disease-linked clones bore a CD8+ phenotype and were relatively rare in peripheral blood. Disease-linked clones were reportedly significantly enriched in matched ankylosing spondylitis synovial fluid. Ankylosing spondylitis blood seemed to carry a telltale TCR beta motif made of fewer than 10 highly homologous variants.

TCRdb reprocessed the 5' RACE reads with MiXCR, giving one entry per CDR3 protein. The profile covers some 220,000 distinct CDR3 sequences, with around 7.9% appearing a single time and 13% to 15% taken by the ten largest. Note on this clonotype: Its target is not known.

Sequencing was done on a sample of blood, either unsorted or a sorted T cell fraction (not recorded which). This sequence was found in a male donor with ankylosing spondylitis.

CDR3 sequence: CASSLGIAGVSEQYF. The CDR3, as DNA: TGTGCCAGCAGCTTAGGGATAGCGGGAGTAAGCGAGCAGTACTTC. The V gene is TRBV11-2, the J gene TRBJ2-7; TRBD2 agrees at 9 bases. V lost 1 base, J lost 6 bases, and 7 bases stayed unmatched. The CDR3 runs 15 residues. The germline V gene has CDR1 SGHAT and CDR2 FQNNGV.